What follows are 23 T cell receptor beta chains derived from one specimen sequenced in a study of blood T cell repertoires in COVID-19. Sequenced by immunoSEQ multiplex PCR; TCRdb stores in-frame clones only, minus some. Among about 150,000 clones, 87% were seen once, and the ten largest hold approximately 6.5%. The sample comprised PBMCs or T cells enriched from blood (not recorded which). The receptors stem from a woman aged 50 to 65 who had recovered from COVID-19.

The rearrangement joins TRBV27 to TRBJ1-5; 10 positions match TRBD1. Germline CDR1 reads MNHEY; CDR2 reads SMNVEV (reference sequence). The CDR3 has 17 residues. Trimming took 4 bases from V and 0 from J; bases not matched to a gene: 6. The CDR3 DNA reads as TGTGCCAGCAGTTCCGGACAGGGGGAGTATAGCAATCAGCCCCAGCATTTT. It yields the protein CASSSGQGEYSNQPQHF.

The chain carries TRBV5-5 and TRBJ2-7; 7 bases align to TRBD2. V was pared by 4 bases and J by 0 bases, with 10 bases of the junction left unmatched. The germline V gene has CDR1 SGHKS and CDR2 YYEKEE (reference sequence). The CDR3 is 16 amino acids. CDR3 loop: CASSGSGGVASYEQYF. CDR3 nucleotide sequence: TGTGCCAGCAGCGGGAGTGGGGGGGTAGCCTCCTACGAGCAGTACTTC.

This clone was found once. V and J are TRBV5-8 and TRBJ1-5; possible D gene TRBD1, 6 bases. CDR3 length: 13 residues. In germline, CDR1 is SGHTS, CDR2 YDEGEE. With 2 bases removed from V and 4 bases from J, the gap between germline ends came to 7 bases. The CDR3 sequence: CASSLGQNQPQHF. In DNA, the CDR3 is TGTGCCAGCAGCTTAGGACAGAATCAGCCCCAGCATTTT. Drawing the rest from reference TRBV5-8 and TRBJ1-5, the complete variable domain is EAGVTQSPTHLIKTRGQQATLRCSPISGHTSVYWYQQALGLGLQFLLWYDEGEERNRGNFPPRFSGRQFPNYSSELNVNALELEDSALYLCASSLGQNQPQHFGDGTRLSIL.

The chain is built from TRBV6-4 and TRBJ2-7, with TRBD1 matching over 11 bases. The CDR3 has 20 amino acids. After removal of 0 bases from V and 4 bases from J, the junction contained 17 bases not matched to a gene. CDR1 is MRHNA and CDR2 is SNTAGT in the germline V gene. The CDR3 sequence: CASSDSRDRGLFQRLYEQYF. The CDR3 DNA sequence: TGTGCCAGCAGTGACTCGCGGGACAGGGGGTTGTTCCAAAGATTATACGAGCAGTACTTC.

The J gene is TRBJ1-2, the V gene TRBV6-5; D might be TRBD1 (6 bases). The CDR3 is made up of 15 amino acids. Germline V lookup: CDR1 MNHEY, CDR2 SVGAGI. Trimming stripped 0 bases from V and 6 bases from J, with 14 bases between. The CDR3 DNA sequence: TGTGCCAGCAGTTACTCGACTATAGGGGGACATGGCTACACCTTC. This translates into CASSYSTIGGHGYTF.

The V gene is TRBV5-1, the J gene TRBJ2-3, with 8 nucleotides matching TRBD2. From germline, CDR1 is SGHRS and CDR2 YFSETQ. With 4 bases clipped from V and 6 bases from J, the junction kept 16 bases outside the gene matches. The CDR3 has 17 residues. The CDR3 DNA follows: TGCGCCAGCAGCAGATCCCCAAGCGGGACGGGGGGGGATACGCAGTATTTT. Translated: CASSRSPSGTGGDTQYF.

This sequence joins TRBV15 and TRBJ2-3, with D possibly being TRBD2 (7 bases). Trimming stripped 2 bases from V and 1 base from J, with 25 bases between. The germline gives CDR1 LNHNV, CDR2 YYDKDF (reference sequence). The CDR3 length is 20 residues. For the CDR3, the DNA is TGTGCCACCAGCAGACGGATTACCTGGGGGGGGGCGGAAGGCACAGATACGCAGTATTTT. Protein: CATSRRITWGGAEGTDTQYF.

In DNA, the CDR3 is TGTGCCAGCAGCTTGGAAGAAGGGACAAATGAGCAGTTCTTC. Amino acids: CASSLEEGTNEQFF. V and J are TRBV5-4 and TRBJ2-1; possible D gene TRBD1, 6 bases. Trimming left V 0 bases short and J 7 bases short, with 11 bases between. The CDR3 covers 14 residues. CDR1 is SGHNT, CDR2 YYREEE, per germline (reference sequence).

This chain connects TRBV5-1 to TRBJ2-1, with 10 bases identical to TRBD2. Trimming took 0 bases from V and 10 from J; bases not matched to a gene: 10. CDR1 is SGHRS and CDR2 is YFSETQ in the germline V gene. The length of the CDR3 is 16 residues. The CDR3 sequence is CASSLARLAGDGEQFF. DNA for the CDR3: TGCGCCAGCAGCTTGGCTCGGCTAGCGGGAGATGGGGAGCAGTTCTTC.

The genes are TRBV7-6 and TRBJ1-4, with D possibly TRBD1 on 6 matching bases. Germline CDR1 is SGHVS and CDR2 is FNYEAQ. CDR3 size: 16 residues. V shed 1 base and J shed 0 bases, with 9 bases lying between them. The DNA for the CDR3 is TGTGCCAGCAGCTTAGGGACAGTGCCAACTAATGAAAAACTGTTTTTT. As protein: CASSLGTVPTNEKLFF.

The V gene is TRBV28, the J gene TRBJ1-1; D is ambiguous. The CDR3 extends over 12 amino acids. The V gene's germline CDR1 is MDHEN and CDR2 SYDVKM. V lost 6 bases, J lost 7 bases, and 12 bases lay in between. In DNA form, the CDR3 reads TGTGCCAGCAGCTCATGGAGGCTTGAAGCTTTCTTT. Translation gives CASSSWRLEAFF.

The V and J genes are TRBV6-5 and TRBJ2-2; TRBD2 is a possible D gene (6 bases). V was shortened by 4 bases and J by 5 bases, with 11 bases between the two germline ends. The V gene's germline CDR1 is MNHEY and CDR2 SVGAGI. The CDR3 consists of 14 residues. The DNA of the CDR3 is TGTGCCAGCAGTTTACGGAGGGGAACCGGGGAGCTGTTTTTT. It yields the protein CASSLRRGTGELFF.

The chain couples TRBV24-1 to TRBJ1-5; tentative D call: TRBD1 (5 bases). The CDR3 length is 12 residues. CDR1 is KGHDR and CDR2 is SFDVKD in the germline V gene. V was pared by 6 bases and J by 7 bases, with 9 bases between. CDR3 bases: TGTGCCACCAGTCAGGGATTCCAGCCCCAGCATTTT. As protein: CATSQGFQPQHF.

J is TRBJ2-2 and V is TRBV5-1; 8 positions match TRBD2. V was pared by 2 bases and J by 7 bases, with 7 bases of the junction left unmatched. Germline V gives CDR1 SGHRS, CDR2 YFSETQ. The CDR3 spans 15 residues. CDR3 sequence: CASSLGAGTSGELFF. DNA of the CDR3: TGCGCCAGCAGCTTAGGGGCCGGGACTAGCGGGGAGCTGTTTTTT.

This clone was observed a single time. The DNA of the CDR3 is TGTGCCAGCACGGACAGGACGAGCGGTCAGCCCCAGCATTTT. As protein: CASTDRTSGQPQHF. The V and J genes are TRBV2 and TRBJ1-5; 7 positions agree with TRBD1. The CDR3 runs to 14 residues. The V gene's germline CDR1 is SNHLY and CDR2 FYNNEI. V shed 7 bases and J 6 bases; nucleotides not matched to a gene: 9.

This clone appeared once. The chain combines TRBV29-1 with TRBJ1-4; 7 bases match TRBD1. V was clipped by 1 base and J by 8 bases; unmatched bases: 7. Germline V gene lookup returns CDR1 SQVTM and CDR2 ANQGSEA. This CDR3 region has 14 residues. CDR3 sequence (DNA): TGCAGCGTTGAAGGACAGGGTTTAGGCGAAAAACTGTTTTTT. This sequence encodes CSVEGQGLGEKLFF.

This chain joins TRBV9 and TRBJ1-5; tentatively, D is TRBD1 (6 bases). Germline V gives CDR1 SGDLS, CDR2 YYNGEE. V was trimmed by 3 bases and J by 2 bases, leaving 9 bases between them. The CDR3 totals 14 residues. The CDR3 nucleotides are TGTGCCAGCAGCGGCGCAGGGGGCAATCAGCCCCAGCATTTT. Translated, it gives CASSGAGGNQPQHF.

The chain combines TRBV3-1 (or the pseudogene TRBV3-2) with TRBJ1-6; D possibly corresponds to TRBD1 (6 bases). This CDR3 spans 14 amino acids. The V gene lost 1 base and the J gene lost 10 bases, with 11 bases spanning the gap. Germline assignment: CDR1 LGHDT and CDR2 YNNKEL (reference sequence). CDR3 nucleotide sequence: TGTGCCAGCAGCCAAGTACAGGGCTGGTCACCCCTCCACTTT. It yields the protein CASSQVQGWSPLHF.

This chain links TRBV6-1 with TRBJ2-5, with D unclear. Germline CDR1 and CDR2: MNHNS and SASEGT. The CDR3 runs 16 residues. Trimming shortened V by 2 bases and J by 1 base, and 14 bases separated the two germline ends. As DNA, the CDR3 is TGTGCCAGCAGTGAATCTTTCCTAACCTTCCAAGAGACCCAGTACTTC. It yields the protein CASSESFLTFQETQYF.

The CDR3 DNA follows: TGTGCCAGCAGCGTAGGACCCCCACTAGCGGGGTTACAAGAGACCCAGTACTTC. It encodes CASSVGPPLAGLQETQYF. V and J are TRBV9 and TRBJ2-5; 10 nucleotides agree with TRBD2. Germline V gene data show CDR1 as SGDLS and CDR2 as YYNGEE. This CDR3 is built from 18 residues. Unmatched junction bases numbered 10, after V lost 0 bases and J lost 2 bases.

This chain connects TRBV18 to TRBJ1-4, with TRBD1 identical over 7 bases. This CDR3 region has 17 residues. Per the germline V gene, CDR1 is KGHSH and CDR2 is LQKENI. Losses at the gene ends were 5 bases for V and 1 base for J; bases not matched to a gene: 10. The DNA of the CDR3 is TGTGCCAGCTCAACCGGGACTTCAGGGGGAACTAATGAAAAACTGTTTTTT. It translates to CASSTGTSGGTNEKLFF.

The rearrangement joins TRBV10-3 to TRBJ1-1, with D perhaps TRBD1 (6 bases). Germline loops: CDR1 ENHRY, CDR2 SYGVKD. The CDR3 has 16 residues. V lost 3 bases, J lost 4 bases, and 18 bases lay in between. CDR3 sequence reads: CAISDPVGGGGTEAFF. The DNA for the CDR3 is TGTGCCATCAGTGATCCCGTGGGAGGGGGAGGCACTGAAGCTTTCTTT.

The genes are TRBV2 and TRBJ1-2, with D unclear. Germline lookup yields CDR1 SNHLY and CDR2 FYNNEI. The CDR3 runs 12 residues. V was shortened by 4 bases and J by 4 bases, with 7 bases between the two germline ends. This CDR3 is CASSVDTYGYTF. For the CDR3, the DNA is TGTGCCAGCAGTGTCGACACCTATGGCTACACCTTC.